These 27 T cell receptor beta chains share one sample of origin, sequenced in a study of blood T cells in healthy people across ages. Through a sample-barcoded 5' primer and a J-beta primer mix, a second PCR was run for roughly 6 to 11 cycles. TCRdb re-called the 5' RACE reads with MiXCR, one entry per CDR3 protein. Found here are hundreds of thousands of distinct CDR3 sequences, approximately 25% of them singletons; the top ten hold around 10%. Separately, the same data were catalogued under a study of T cells of mothers and their children.

Material: blood. The source is a boy between 10 and 17 years old in good health.

This clonotype was seen a handful of times. The rearrangement links TRBV7-2 to TRBJ2-7, with 8 bases that match TRBD2. With 5 bases clipped from V and 3 bases from J, the junction kept 9 bases outside the gene matches. Germline loops: CDR1 SGHTA, CDR2 FQGNSA. This CDR3 spans 15 amino acids. The CDR3 spells CASSPTGGGIYEQYF. In nucleotides, the CDR3 is TGTGCCAGCAGCCCCACCGGGGGGGGAATCTACGAGCAGTACTTC.

In its sample, this clonotype was seen a few times. This chain connects TRBV6-1 to TRBJ1-6; 7 bases are a match to TRBD1. The CDR3 extends over 17 amino acids. The V and J ends lost 6 bases and 0 bases, in that order; junction bases with no gene match: 8. The germline CDR1 and CDR2 sequences are MNHNS and SASEGT. The CDR3 sequence is CASRGPTGSSYNSPLHF. The CDR3 DNA follows: TGTGCCAGCAGGGGCCCGACAGGGAGCTCCTATAATTCACCCCTCCACTTT.

The rearrangement links TRBV7-2 to TRBJ2-7; the D gene is possibly TRBD2 (6 bases). Looked up from germline, CDR1 is SGHTA and CDR2 is FQGNSA. This CDR3 region has 15 residues. The ends were cut back, 4 bases at V and 0 bases at J, with 13 bases in the middle. Here the CDR3 reads CASSSLAGSSYEQYF. The CDR3, as DNA: TGTGCCAGCAGCTCCCTTGCGGGGAGCTCCTACGAGCAGTACTTC.

J is TRBJ2-3 and V is TRBV21-1; TRBD1 reflects the table's D call only, with no check against the DNA. TRBV21-1 is labeled a pseudogene. The CDR3 contains 19 residues. CDR3 region: CASSKVAQGRGTRTDTQYF. The CDR3 bases are TGTGCCAGCAGCAAAGTGGCTCAAGGGCGGGGTACTCGCACAGATACGCAGTATTTT.

Comment on this clonotype: As the CDR3 is not closed by the conserved phenylalanine or tryptophan, this likely results from a read error. The CDR3 nucleotides are TGCGCCAGCAGCCAAGGACCCAGTATCATGAACACTGAAGCTTTCGTT. It yields the protein CASSQGPSIMNTEAFV. The rearrangement links TRBV4-1 to TRBJ1-1; no clear D. Trimming removed 1 base from V and 0 bases from J, with 12 bases in between. CDR1 is MGHRA and CDR2 is YSYEKL in the germline V gene. This CDR3 region has 16 residues.

This clonotype was seen a few times. The chain combines TRBV7-3 with TRBJ2-1, with TRBD2 matching over 12 bases. V gave up 5 bases and J gave up 6 bases; unmatched junction bases: 5. The CDR3 extends over 15 amino acids. CDR1 SGHTA and CDR2 FQGTGA come from the germline V gene. Here the CDR3 reads CASSQKLAGGNEQFF. The CDR3 DNA follows: TGTGCCAGCAGCCAAAAACTAGCGGGAGGCAATGAGCAGTTCTTC. The complete variable domain, with remaining parts taken from reference TRBV7-3 and TRBJ2-1, reads GAGVSQTPSNKVTEKGKYVELRCDPISGHTALYWYRQSLGQGPEFLIYFQGTGAADDSGLPNDRFFAVRPEGSVSTLKIQRTERGDSAVYLCASSQKLAGGNEQFFGPGTRLTVL.

In its sample, this clonotype was seen a few times. The DNA of the CDR3 is TGCAGCGTTGAATCAGGGACTGGGGCCAACGTCCTGACTTTC. Protein: CSVESGTGANVLTF. The chain joins TRBV29-1 to TRBJ2-6; D is possibly TRBD1 (5 bases). Germline CDR1 SQVTM, CDR2 ANQGSEA. V was pared by 2 bases and J by 2 bases, with 7 bases between. The CDR3 sequence is 14 residues long.

The chain couples TRBV11-2 to TRBJ1-2; no reliable D call. Germline V CDR1 and CDR2: SGHAT, FQNNGV. Between the trimmed V and J ends, which lost 5 bases and 4 bases, there was a span of 17 bases. The CDR3 length is 15 residues. CDR3 bases: TGTGCCAGCAGCCTGGGCCAGACGGACTTCTATGGCTACACCTTC. Its protein is CASSLGQTDFYGYTF.

There are a few counts of this clonotype. The chain recombines TRBV4-3 with TRBJ2-4; tentatively, D is TRBD2 (5 bases). This CDR3 has 15 amino acids. The V and J ends lost 1 base and 6 bases respectively, with 13 bases between them. Germline lookup yields CDR1 LGHNA and CDR2 YSLEER. This chain's CDR3 is CASSQGSGGLNIQYF. DNA for the CDR3: TGCGCCAGCAGCCAAGGTTCGGGTGGACTAAACATTCAGTACTTC.

The V and J genes are TRBV28 and TRBJ2-4, with D possibly TRBD1 on 8 matching bases. V was shortened by 5 bases and J by 3 bases, with 20 bases between the two germline ends. Germline V CDR1 and CDR2: MDHEN, SYDVKM. This CDR3 has 17 amino acids. CDR3 nucleotides: TGTGCCAGCAGTGGGGGGGTGGCAGGGGGCCTCAAAAACATTCAGTACTTC. Protein: CASSGGVAGGLKNIQYF. The entire variable domain, with the rest obtained from reference TRBV28 and TRBJ2-4, is as follows: DVKVTQSSRYLVKRTGEKVFLECVQDMDHENMFWYRQDPGLGLRLIYFSYDVKMKEKGDIPEGYSVSREKKERFSLILESASTNQTSMYLCASSGGVAGGLKNIQYFGAGTRLSVL.

This chain joins TRBV7-8 and TRBJ2-7; 10 nucleotides align to TRBD2. The J call is uncertain, as TRBJ2-1 better fits the DNA end. This CDR3 region has 15 residues. The V gene's germline CDR1 is SGHVS and CDR2 FQNEAQ. The CDR3 DNA reads as TGTGCCAGCAGCTTAGGGGGAGCGGGAGGGGATGAGCAGTTCTTC. It is translated as CASSLGGAGGDEQFF.

The chain recombines TRBV7-2 with TRBJ1-1; D uncertain. Germline values: CDR1 SGHTA, CDR2 FQGNSA. The germline V and J ends were trimmed by 4 bases and 4 bases, with 13 bases remaining between them. The length of the CDR3 is 14 residues. The CDR3 DNA follows: TGTGCCAGCAGCTCGCCAACCCGGGGCACTGAAGCTTTCTTT. It codes for CASSSPTRGTEAFF.

The chain employs TRBV18 and TRBJ2-7; 7 positions agree with TRBD2. With 3 bases clipped from V and 3 bases from J, the junction kept 8 bases outside the gene matches. Germline CDR1 KGHSH, CDR2 LQKENI. The CDR3 length is 15 residues. The CDR3 protein is CASSPLSGGNYEQYF. Written as DNA, the CDR3 is TGTGCCAGCTCACCCCTATCGGGGGGAAACTACGAGCAGTACTTC.

This clonotype occurred a few times. The chain carries TRBV7-9 and TRBJ2-2; 10 bases are a match to TRBD1. The CDR3 runs 16 residues. The junction had 7 bases not matched to a gene; V was cut back by 3 bases and J by 6 bases. The germline V gene has CDR1 SEHNR and CDR2 FQNEAQ (reference sequence). CDR3 in DNA: TGTGCCAGCAGCTTGGGACAGGGGTCGAAATCCGGGGAGCTGTTTTTT. Its translation: CASSLGQGSKSGELFF.

V is TRBV4-3 and J is TRBJ2-4; 7 bases map to TRBD2. Trimming took 1 base from V and 5 from J; bases not matched to a gene: 11. The germline V gene has CDR1 LGHNA and CDR2 YSLEER. The CDR3 length is 17 residues. The CDR3 loop reads CASSQGGWGTTQNIQYF. Here the CDR3 DNA reads TGCGCCAGCAGCCAAGGAGGATGGGGGACTACCCAAAACATTCAGTACTTC.

This clonotype was picked up a small number of times. The J gene is TRBJ2-5, the V gene TRBV7-9; D not resolved. The J call may be faulty, since TRBJ2-7 better matches the DNA end. The germline V gene encodes CDR1 SEHNR and CDR2 FQNEAQ (reference sequence). CDR3 length equals 14 residues. CDR3 nucleotides: TGTGCCAGCAGCCTTTCCGACACAAACTACGAGCAGTACTTC. Residues: CASSLSDTNYEQYF.

V and J are TRBV5-5 and TRBJ2-5, with 9 nucleotides matching TRBD1. CDR3 length equals 13 residues. With V trimmed by 5 bases and J by 11 bases, 10 bases remained unmatched. Germline CDR1 is SGHKS and CDR2 is YYEKEE (reference sequence). CDR3: CASSFTGGREQYF. The CDR3 nucleotides are TGTGCCAGCAGTTTTACAGGGGGCAGAGAGCAGTACTTC.

The V and J genes are TRBV2 and TRBJ2-7, with 10 bases lining up with TRBD1. The CDR3 is 16 residues long. J gave up 3 bases and V 3 bases, and 8 bases lay outside the gene matches. Per germline, CDR1 SNHLY and CDR2 FYNNEI. Written as DNA, the CDR3 is TGTGCCAGCAGTGACGGGACAGGGGAACGAAACTACGAGCAGTACTTC. It is translated as CASSDGTGERNYEQYF.

This clonotype was counted between two and nine times. This chain uses TRBV5-1 with TRBJ2-5, with 10 bases identical to TRBD1. The J call could be wrong; TRBJ2-7 is a better fit for the DNA end. Germline V gives CDR1 SGHRS, CDR2 YFSETQ. The CDR3 totals 15 residues. The CDR3 coding sequence is TGCGCCAGCAGCAAGGGACAGGGGAGCTCCTACGAGCAGTACTTC. This codes for CASSKGQGSSYEQYF.

Note on this clonotype: A much larger clone sits a single nucleotide away, making a read error possible. The chain couples TRBV28 to TRBJ1-2; tentatively, D is TRBD1 (6 bases). Germline-derived CDR1 and CDR2 are MDHEN and SYDVKM. With 4 bases removed from V and 4 bases from J, the gap between germline ends came to 7 bases. The CDR3 has 12 amino acids. The CDR3 protein is CASSWDIYGYTF. The CDR3 bases are TGTGCCAGCAGTTGGGACATCTATGGCTACACCTTC.

The chain has TRBV10-3 and TRBJ2-5; D unclear. Germline V gene data show CDR1 as ENHRY and CDR2 as SYGVKD. The CDR3 runs 14 residues. The V end was cut by 0 bases, the J end by 7 bases, with 12 bases between. Here the CDR3 reads CAISESTAPATQYF. The CDR3, as DNA: TGTGCCATCAGTGAGTCAACTGCCCCAGCGACCCAGTACTTC.

The chain links TRBV4-3 to TRBJ2-5; 8 positions agree with TRBD2. The junction had 5 bases not matched to a gene; V was cut back by 0 bases and J by 5 bases. This CDR3 region has 15 residues. Germline V gene data show CDR1 as LGHNA and CDR2 as YSLEER. This CDR3 reads CASSQDGRGRETQYF. In DNA form, the CDR3 reads TGCGCCAGCAGCCAAGACGGGAGGGGAAGGGAGACCCAGTACTTC.

This clonotype was seen a few times. This chain connects TRBV5-6 to TRBJ2-7, with 9 bases lining up with TRBD2. The J segment lost 0 bases and the V segment lost 1 base, leaving 8 bases of the junction unmatched. Looked up from germline, CDR1 is SGHDT and CDR2 is YYEEEE. This CDR3 comprises 17 residues. CDR3 protein: CASSLRRLAATSYEQYF. As DNA, the CDR3 is TGTGCCAGCAGCTTGAGGAGACTAGCGGCCACCTCCTACGAGCAGTACTTC.

The chain is built from TRBV7-2 and TRBJ2-7, with a weak D call TRBD1 (6 bases). The CDR3 loop spans 15 amino acids. V shed 0 bases and J shed 3 bases, with 12 bases lying between them. Germline V gene sequence: CDR1 SGHTA, CDR2 FQGNSA. In DNA form, the CDR3 reads TGTGCCAGCAGCTTAGCCTTCGGACAGCTCTACGAGCAGTACTTC. This encodes CASSLAFGQLYEQYF.

This rearrangement joins TRBV30 to TRBJ2-5; a possible D gene is TRBD1 (8 bases). Germline V gene lookup returns CDR1 GTSNPN and CDR2 SVGIG (reference sequence). Trimming removed 4 bases at V and 2 bases at J, with 17 bases between. The length of the CDR3 is 15 residues. This CDR3 is CAWTTQGGGQETQYF. CDR3 nucleotides: TGTGCCTGGACTACACAGGGGGGAGGGCAAGAGACCCAGTACTTC.

The rearrangement links TRBV4-1 to TRBJ2-7; D might be TRBD1 (5 bases). Trimming removed 1 base at V and 6 bases at J, with 7 bases between. The CDR3 has 12 residues. Germline V gene lookup returns CDR1 MGHRA and CDR2 YSYEKL. The CDR3 sequence is CASSQGTSEQYF. The DNA for the CDR3 is TGCGCCAGCAGCCAAGGGACATCCGAGCAGTACTTC.

This clonotype was counted many times. This chain uses TRBV5-6 with TRBJ2-5; D uncertain. The last part of the DNA fits TRBJ2-3 better; the J call may be wrong. Germline V gene lookup returns CDR1 SGHDT and CDR2 YYEEEE. The CDR3 spans 11 residues. CDR3 DNA: TGTGCCAGCAGCTTGGCGGGTACGCAGTATTTT. Amino acids: CASSLAGTQYF.